This TCR beta chain emerged from a study of blood T cell repertoires in COVID-19. Looking at the study overall: Samples came from the United States, Italy and Spain, spanning acute and convalescent COVID-19. PBMCs, B-cell-depleted T cells, or T cells provided the cDNA or gDNA that made up the material.

The CDR3 totals 14 residues. V was trimmed by 6 bases and J by 0 bases, leaving 9 bases between them. Per germline, CDR1 SNHLY and CDR2 FYNNEI. Original analysis: The assay estimated nucleated cells by amplifying reference gene primers. TCRdb's table, derived via immunoSEQ multiplex PCR, lists solely in-frame clones and lacks some. V and J calls and clone size are those listed in that table; D and trimming were worked out from the DNA. Here the sample spans about 300,000 clones, 80% to 90% being singletons. The TCR sequence derives from a woman aged 50 to 65 with acute or convalescent COVID-19. This chain uses TRBV2 with TRBJ2-1; D is perhaps TRBD1 (5 bases). Input material: peripheral blood. CDR3 loop: CASSSDSSYNEQFF. CDR3 DNA sequence: TGTGCCAGCAGCTCTGACAGCTCCTACAATGAGCAGTTCTTC.